The 8 T cell receptor beta chains below were found in one sample sequenced in a study of T cells in localized non-small cell lung cancer. Sequenced by immunoSEQ multiplex PCR; TCRdb stores in-frame clones only, minus some. The repertoire holds about 20,000 clones, with 85% to 90% as singletons. The specimen comprised PBMCs, sampled before any cancer treatment. These receptors all stem from a man aged 40-75 years with stage II squamous cell lung carcinoma.

The genes are TRBV14 and TRBJ2-7; 12 nucleotides line up with TRBD2. V shed 3 bases and J 3 bases; nucleotides not matched to a gene: 6. The CDR3 sequence is 16 residues long. Germline V CDR1 and CDR2: SGHDN, FVKESK. The CDR3 DNA reads as TGTGCCAGCAGCCAGAAGGCTAGCGGGGGGGTCTACGAGCAGTACTTC. The encoded protein is CASSQKASGGVYEQYF.

The genes are TRBV7-2 and TRBJ2-1; D remains ambiguous. This CDR3 spans 11 amino acids. Germline lookup yields CDR1 SGHTA and CDR2 FQGNSA. V dropped 6 bases and J dropped 16 bases, with 16 bases sitting between them. CDR3 sequence: CASSPGPGSFF. The CDR3 nucleotides are TGTGCCAGCAGTCCAGGACCGGGCTCATTCTTC.

This clone was picked up a small number of times. This CDR3 reads CASSLRFTDTQYF. CDR3 DNA: TGTGCCAGCAGCCTGCGCTTCACAGATACGCAGTATTTT. This chain joins TRBV5-5 and TRBJ2-3; no definite D call. Germline CDR1 is SGHKS and CDR2 is YYEKEE (reference sequence). CDR3 length: 13 residues. V was trimmed by 4 bases and J by 2 bases, leaving 8 bases between them.

The CDR3 bases are TGCGCCAGCAGCGCGTACCAAGAGACCCAGTACTTC. Translation: CASSAYQETQYF. The chain has TRBV5-1 and TRBJ2-5, with D hard to call. CDR3 length equals 12 residues. V shed 4 bases and J shed 0 bases, with 4 bases lying between them. Looked up from germline, CDR1 is SGHRS and CDR2 is YFSETQ.

The chain couples TRBV6-1 to TRBJ1-1; D gene ambiguous. CDR3 length equals 12 residues. Germline V lookup: CDR1 MNHNS, CDR2 SASEGT. V lost 5 bases to trimming and J lost 0 bases, with 4 bases between them. As DNA, the CDR3 is TGTGCCAGCAGTCCAATGAACACTGAAGCTTTCTTT. Amino acid sequence: CASSPMNTEAFF.

The chain uses TRBV2 and TRBJ2-2, with 10 bases identical to TRBD1. This CDR3 spans 14 amino acids. V dropped 6 bases and J dropped 3; count of bases not matched to a gene: 1. The germline V gene encodes CDR1 SNHLY and CDR2 FYNNEI. CDR3 region: CASRTGGDTGELFF. The CDR3 DNA is TGTGCCAGCAGGACAGGGGGCGACACCGGGGAGCTGTTTTTT.

V and J are TRBV6-5 and TRBJ1-1; D remains ambiguous. The V end was cut by 5 bases, the J end by 6 bases, with 16 bases between. Germline CDR1 and CDR2: MNHEY and SVGAGI. The CDR3 is made up of 14 amino acids. Here the CDR3 reads CASSQLEGRPEAFF. For the CDR3, the DNA is TGTGCCAGCAGTCAACTGGAAGGGAGGCCTGAAGCTTTCTTT.

This clone appeared once. The V call is TRBV27, the J call TRBJ2-7, with D possibly being TRBD1 (6 bases). Germline values: CDR1 MNHEY, CDR2 SMNVEV (reference sequence). There are 14 residues in the CDR3. With 6 bases removed from V and 4 bases from J, the gap between germline ends came to 16 bases. The CDR3, as DNA: TGTGCCAGCAGCCGAGTGCAGGGGAATTACGAGCAGTACTTC. This codes for CASSRVQGNYEQYF.